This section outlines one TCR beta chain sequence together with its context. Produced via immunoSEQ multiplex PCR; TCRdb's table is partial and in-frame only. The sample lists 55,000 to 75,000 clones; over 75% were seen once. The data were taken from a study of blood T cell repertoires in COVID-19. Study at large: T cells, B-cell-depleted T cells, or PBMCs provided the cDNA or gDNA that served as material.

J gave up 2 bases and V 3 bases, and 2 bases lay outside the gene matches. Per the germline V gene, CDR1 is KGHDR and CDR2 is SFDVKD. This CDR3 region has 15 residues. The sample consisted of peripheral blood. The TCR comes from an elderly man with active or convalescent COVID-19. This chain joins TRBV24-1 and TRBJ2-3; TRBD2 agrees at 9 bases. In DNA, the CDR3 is TGTGCCACCAGTGATCTAGCGGGGATCACAGATACGCAGTATTTT. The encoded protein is CATSDLAGITDTQYF.